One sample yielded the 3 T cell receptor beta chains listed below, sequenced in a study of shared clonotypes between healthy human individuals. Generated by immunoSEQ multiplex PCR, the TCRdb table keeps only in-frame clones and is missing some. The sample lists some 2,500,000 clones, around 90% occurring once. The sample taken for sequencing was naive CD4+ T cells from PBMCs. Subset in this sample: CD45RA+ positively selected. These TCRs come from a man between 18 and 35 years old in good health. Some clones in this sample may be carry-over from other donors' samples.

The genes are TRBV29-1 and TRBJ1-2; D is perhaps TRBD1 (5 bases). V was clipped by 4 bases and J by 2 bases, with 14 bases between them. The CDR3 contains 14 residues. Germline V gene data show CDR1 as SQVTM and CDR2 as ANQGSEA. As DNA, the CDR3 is TGCAGCGTTGGAGACAGATTTACAAACTATGGCTACACCTTC. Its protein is CSVGDRFTNYGYTF. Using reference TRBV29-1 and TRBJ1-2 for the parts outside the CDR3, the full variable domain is SAVISQKPSRDICQRGTSLTIQCQVDSQVTMMFWYRQQPGQSLTLIATANQGSEATYESGFVIDKFPISRPNLTFSTLTVSNMSPEDSSIYLCSVGDRFTNYGYTFGSGTRLTVV.

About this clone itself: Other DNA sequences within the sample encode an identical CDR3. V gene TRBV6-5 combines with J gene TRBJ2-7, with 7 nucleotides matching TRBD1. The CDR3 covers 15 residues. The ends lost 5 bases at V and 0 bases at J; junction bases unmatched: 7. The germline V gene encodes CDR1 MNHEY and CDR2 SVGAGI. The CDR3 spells CASSRTGTASYEQYF. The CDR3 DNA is TGTGCCAGCAGTCGGACCGGGACAGCCTCCTACGAGCAGTACTTC.

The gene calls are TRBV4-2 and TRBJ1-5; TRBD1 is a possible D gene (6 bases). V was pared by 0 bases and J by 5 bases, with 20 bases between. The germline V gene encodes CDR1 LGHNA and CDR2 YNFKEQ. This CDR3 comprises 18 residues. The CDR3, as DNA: TGTGCCAGCAGCCAAGATAAGTTACGGTCAGGGGAACATCAGCCCCAGCATTTT. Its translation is CASSQDKLRSGEHQPQHF.